This TCR beta chain appears in the sequencing data of a study of T-cell memory formation after mild COVID-19. On the study more broadly: Each donor largely had its own TCR clusters.

In the case of this clonotype: Its antigen is undetermined.

Libraries for TCRalpha and TCRbeta carried sample barcodes and unique molecular identifiers via 5'RACE. MiXCR, run by TCRdb on the 5' RACE reads, gives a single entry per CDR3 protein. The repertoire includes around 420,000 distinct CDR3 sequences, more than 20% of them detected once, and roughly 9.7% sits in the top ten. Findings and caveats of the study: Among clones peaking at day 37 in the second wave, SARS-CoV-2 specificity remained unconfirmed.

Germline-derived CDR1 and CDR2 are KGHSH and LQKENI. The CDR3 is made up of 15 amino acids. With V trimmed by 5 bases and J by 4 bases, 8 bases remained unmatched. Sequenced material: PBMCs or a T cell subset sorted from them (not recorded which). The clonotype originates from an adult woman who had mild COVID-19 (a few samples of this study predate the infection). Cell type and time point are not known. The chain carries TRBV18 and TRBJ2-7, with 10 bases that match TRBD1. CDR3 in amino acids: CASSYRQGATYEQYF. In nucleotides, the CDR3 is TGTGCCAGCTCATATAGACAGGGGGCGACGTACGAGCAGTACTTC.